This TCR beta chain was identified in a study of shared clonotypes between healthy human individuals. Assay used: immunoSEQ multiplex PCR; TCRdb lists only in-frame clones, some missing. The table shows under 1,100,000 clones, with around 74% occurring only once. J lost 3 bases, V lost 8 bases, and 8 bases had no gene match. The CDR3 is made up of 14 amino acids. Per germline, CDR1 MNHNS and CDR2 SASEGT. This clone was seen once. The sequence was obtained from a man younger than 30 in good health. The chain carries TRBV6-1 and TRBJ2-7; 9 nucleotides match TRBD1. The sample taken for sequencing was memory CD4+ T cells sorted from blood. Regarding subset: CD45RA-negative fraction. The CDR3 DNA follows: TGTGCCAGCGGGCGGGGACAGGGACGCTACGAGCAGTACTTC. Its protein is CASGRGQGRYEQYF.